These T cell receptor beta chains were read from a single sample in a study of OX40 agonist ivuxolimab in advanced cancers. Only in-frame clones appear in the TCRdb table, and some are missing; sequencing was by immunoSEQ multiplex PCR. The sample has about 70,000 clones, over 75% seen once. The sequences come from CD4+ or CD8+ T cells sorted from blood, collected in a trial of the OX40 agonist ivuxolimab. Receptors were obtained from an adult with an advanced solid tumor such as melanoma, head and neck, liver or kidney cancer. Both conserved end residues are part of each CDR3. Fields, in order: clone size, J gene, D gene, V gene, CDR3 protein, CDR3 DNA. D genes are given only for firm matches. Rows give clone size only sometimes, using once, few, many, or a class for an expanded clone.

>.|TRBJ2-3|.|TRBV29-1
CSVGVGTATDTQYF
TGCAGCGTTGGGGTAGGAACAGCCACAGATACGCAGTATTTT
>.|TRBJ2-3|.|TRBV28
CASLKAGDSTDTQYF
TGTGCCAGCCTGAAGGCGGGTGATTCCACAGATACGCAGTATTTT
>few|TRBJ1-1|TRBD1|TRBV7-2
CASSTLPGGTEAFF
TGTGCCAGCAGCACCCTGCCAGGGGGCACTGAAGCTTTCTTT
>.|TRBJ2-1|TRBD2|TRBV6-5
CASSYWTSGPYNEQFF
TGTGCCAGCAGTTACTGGACTAGCGGCCCTTACAATGAGCAGTTCTTC
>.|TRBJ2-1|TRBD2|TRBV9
CASCQASGGYNEQFF
TGTGCCAGCTGTCAGGCTAGCGGGGGTTACAATGAGCAGTTCTTC
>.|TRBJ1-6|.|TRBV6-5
CASSYVSGASNSPLHF
TGTGCCAGCAGTTACGTATCCGGGGCAAGTAATTCACCCCTCCACTTT
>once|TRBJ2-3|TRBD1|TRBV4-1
CASSHPGGGTDTQYF
TGCGCCAGCAGCCACCCAGGGGGCGGCACAGATACGCAGTATTTT
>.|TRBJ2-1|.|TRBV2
CASSEAGRDTYFF
TGTGCCAGCAGTGAAGCGGGGCGGGACACCTATTTCTTC
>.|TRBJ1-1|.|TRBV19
CASSIERGKEAFF
TGTGCCAGTAGTATAGAGCGGGGGAAAGAAGCTTTCTTT
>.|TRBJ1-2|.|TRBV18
CASSPTQGSTNYGYTF
TGTGCCAGCTCACCAACGCAGGGCTCAACTAACTATGGCTACACCTTC
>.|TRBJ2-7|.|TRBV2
CASSSTASYEQYF
TGTGCCAGCAGTTCTACGGCTTCCTACGAGCAGTACTTC
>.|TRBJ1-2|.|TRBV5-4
CASSSHYGYTF
TGTGCCAGCAGCTCCCACTATGGCTACACCTTC
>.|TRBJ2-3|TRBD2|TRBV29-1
CSVLRGGELTDTQYF
TGCAGCGTTCTCCGGGGGGGGGAGCTCACAGATACGCAGTATTTT
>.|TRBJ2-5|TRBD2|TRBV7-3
CASSFGLGFFGETQYF
TGTGCCAGCAGCTTTGGACTAGGGTTTTTCGGGGAGACCCAGTACTTC
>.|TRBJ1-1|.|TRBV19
CASTRDPTMNTEAFF
TGTGCCAGTACGAGGGATCCCACTATGAACACTGAAGCTTTCTTT
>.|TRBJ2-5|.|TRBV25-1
CASSERLGAAGGTQYF
TGTGCCAGCAGTGAACGCCTCGGGGCAGCTGGGGGGACCCAGTACTTC
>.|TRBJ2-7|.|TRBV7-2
CASSRDSLLSNEQYF
TGTGCCAGCAGCCGTGACAGCCTCCTATCGAACGAGCAGTACTTC
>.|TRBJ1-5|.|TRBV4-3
CASSQSGGFLEPQHF
TGCGCCAGCAGCCAGAGTGGGGGGTTTTTAGAGCCCCAGCATTTT
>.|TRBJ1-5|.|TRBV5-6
CASSAREGQPQHF
TGTGCCAGCAGCGCAAGGGAGGGTCAGCCCCAGCATTTT
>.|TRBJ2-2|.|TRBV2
CASSWDTNTGELFF
TGTGCCAGCAGCTGGGACACTAACACCGGGGAGCTGTTTTTT
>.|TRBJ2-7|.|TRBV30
CAWSTPLIEQYF
TGTGCCTGGAGTACCCCCCTAATCGAGCAGTACTTC
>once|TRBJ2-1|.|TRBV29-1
CSVVGQDSSYNEQFF
TGCAGCGTTGTCGGTCAGGATAGCTCCTACAATGAGCAGTTCTTC
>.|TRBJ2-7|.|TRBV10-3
CAISEALLGYEQYF
TGTGCCATCAGTGAGGCCCTACTGGGATACGAGCAGTACTTC
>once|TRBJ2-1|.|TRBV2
CASKSSTYNEQFF
TGTGCCAGCAAGTCGAGCACCTACAATGAGCAGTTCTTC
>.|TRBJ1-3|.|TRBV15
CATSRDPDSGNTIYF
TGTGCCACCAGCAGAGATCCAGACTCTGGAAACACCATATATTTT
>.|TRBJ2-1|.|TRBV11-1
CASSFESYNEEFF
TGTGCCAGCAGCTTTGAATCGTACAATGAGGAGTTCTTC
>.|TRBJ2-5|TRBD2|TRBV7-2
CASSWTSGGNGETQYF
TGTGCCAGCAGCTGGACTAGCGGGGGGAATGGGGAGACCCAGTACTTC
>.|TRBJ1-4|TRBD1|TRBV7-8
CASSTEGALYEKLFF
TGTGCCAGCAGCACCGAGGGGGCATTGTATGAAAAACTGTTTTTT
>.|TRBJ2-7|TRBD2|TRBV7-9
CASSWDYPTYEQYF
TGTGCCAGCAGCTGGGACTACCCCACCTACGAGCAGTACTTC
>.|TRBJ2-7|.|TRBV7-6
CASSADLEQYF
TGTGCCAGCAGCGCCGACCTAGAGCAGTACTTC
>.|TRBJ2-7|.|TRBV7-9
CASSLGVYEQYF
TGTGCCAGCAGCTTAGGCGTCTACGAGCAGTACTTC
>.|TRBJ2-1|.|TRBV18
CASSPHPGDEQFF
TGTGCCAGCTCACCACACCCCGGGGATGAGCAGTTCTTC
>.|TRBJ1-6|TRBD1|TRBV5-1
CASSRDRANSPLHF
TGCGCCAGCAGCCGGGACAGGGCTAATTCACCCCTCCACTTT
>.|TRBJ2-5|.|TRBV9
CASSVGGFQETQYF
TGTGCCAGCAGCGTAGGAGGGTTCCAAGAGACCCAGTACTTC
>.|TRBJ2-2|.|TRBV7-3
CASSLYRATGELFF
TGTGCCAGCAGCTTATACAGGGCCACCGGGGAGCTGTTTTTT
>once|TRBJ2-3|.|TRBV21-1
CASSKAFSSGGDYQGTQYF
TGTGCCAGCAGCAAAGCTTTTTCTTCAGGAGGGGACTACCAAGGTACGCAGTATTTT
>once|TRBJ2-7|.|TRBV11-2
CASSFTRTGNYEQYF
TGTGCCAGCAGCTTTACGAGGACCGGGAACTACGAGCAGTACTTC
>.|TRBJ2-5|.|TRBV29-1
CSVVGAVGYGGETQYF
TGCAGCGTTGTCGGGGCAGTTGGATACGGCGGGGAGACCCAGTACTTC
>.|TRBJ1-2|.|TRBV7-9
CASSKSSGLAGGYTF
TGTGCCAGCAGCAAGTCCTCGGGCCTCGCGGGTGGCTACACCTTC
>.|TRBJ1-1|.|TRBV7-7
CASSLAVGTEAFF
TGTGCTAGCAGCTTAGCTGTGGGCACTGAAGCTTTCTTT
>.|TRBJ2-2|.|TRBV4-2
CASSQVATRNTGELFF
TGTGCCAGCAGCCAAGTGGCGACCAGGAACACCGGGGAGCTGTTTTTT
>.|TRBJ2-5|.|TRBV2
CASSWGGTSLETQYF
TGTGCCAGCAGTTGGGGCGGGACAAGTCTTGAGACCCAGTACTTC